The clone carrying this TCR beta chain was found a few times. The sample originates from a study of blood T cell repertoires in COVID-19. The method was immunoSEQ multiplex PCR; TCRdb's version includes in-frame clones alone and lacks a portion of them. The data contain a few hundred thousand clones, 83% of them seen just once; the ten biggest clones take up roughly 2.9%. This CDR3 spans 15 amino acids. V dropped 5 bases and J dropped 2; count of bases not matched to a gene: 3. Germline V gene sequence: CDR1 LGHDT, CDR2 YNNKEL (reference sequence). The sequenced material came from peripheral blood. This clonotype originated in a man aged 45 to 65 with active or convalescent COVID-19. The V gene is TRBV3-1 (or the pseudogene TRBV3-2), the J gene TRBJ2-7, with 13 bases aligning to TRBD2. The DNA for the CDR3 is TGTGCCAGCAGCGTAGGGACTAGCGGGGCCTACGAGCAGTACTTC. It yields the protein CASSVGTSGAYEQYF.